The 27 T cell receptor beta chains presented below share a single source sample, sequenced in a study of cytomegalovirus exposure and HLA in healthy donors. PCR was performed using 60 Vbeta and 13 Jbeta primers. TCRdb's copy holds only in-frame clones and misses some; the assay was immunoSEQ multiplex PCR. Of 200,000 or so clones in the sample, 65% to 80% were seen once. Sequencing used PBMCs. These receptors were collected from a girl between 2 and 10 years old in good health and CMV-seronegative.

The chain joins TRBV2 to TRBJ1-2, with no clear D. The CDR3 spans 13 residues. Per germline, CDR1 SNHLY and CDR2 FYNNEI. The V and J ends lost 4 bases and 1 base respectively, with 7 bases between them. The CDR3, as DNA: TGTGCCAGCAGTGGCAGGATTAACTATGGCTACACCTTC. As protein: CASSGRINYGYTF.

This chain uses TRBV6-1 with TRBJ1-6; D ambiguous. V lost 4 bases, J lost 7 bases, and 11 bases lay in between. CDR1 is MNHNS, CDR2 SASEGT, per germline. This CDR3 is 14 amino acids long. The CDR3 sequence: CASSVGSENSPLHF. CDR3 DNA: TGTGCCAGCAGTGTTGGAAGCGAGAATTCACCCCTCCACTTT.

The chain joins TRBV27 to TRBJ2-5; D possibly corresponds to TRBD2 (5 bases). Germline V gives CDR1 MNHEY, CDR2 SMNVEV (reference sequence). The CDR3 has 13 amino acids. The ends were cut back, 3 bases at V and 2 bases at J, with 7 bases in the middle. This CDR3 reads CASSFREQETQYF. DNA of the CDR3: TGTGCCAGCAGTTTTCGGGAACAAGAGACCCAGTACTTC.

The chain couples TRBV12-5 to TRBJ2-1; 8 nucleotides align to TRBD2. The junction had 8 bases not matched to a gene; V was cut back by 0 bases and J by 7 bases. Germline-derived CDR1 and CDR2 are LGHNT and FRNRAP. This CDR3 has 16 amino acids. The CDR3, as DNA: TGTGCTAGTGGTTTGGTAACCGGGACTAGGGAAAATGAGCAGTTCTTC. Its translation: CASGLVTGTRENEQFF.

V gene TRBV6-5 combines with J gene TRBJ2-4; a possible D gene is TRBD2 (6 bases). This CDR3 spans 15 amino acids. V lost 5 bases to trimming and J lost 2 bases, with 13 bases between them. The V gene's germline CDR1 is MNHEY and CDR2 SVGAGI. CDR3 sequence: CASSPWAGSKNIQYF. Written as DNA, the CDR3 is TGTGCCAGCAGTCCGTGGGCGGGGTCCAAAAACATTCAGTACTTC.

The chain carries TRBV25-1 and TRBJ1-2, with D possibly being TRBD1 (5 bases). The CDR3 is 13 amino acids. Trimming shortened V by 4 bases and J by 13 bases, and 19 bases separated the two germline ends. Per germline, CDR1 MGHDK and CDR2 SYGVNS. The CDR3 here is CASSAPGGTVPTF. In DNA, the CDR3 is TGTGCCAGCAGTGCACCTGGAGGGACGGTCCCCACCTTC.

On this clone: Other DNA sequences in the same sample also yield this CDR3. The chain uses TRBV9 and TRBJ2-1; D is unclear. CDR3 length equals 12 residues. The germline V gene encodes CDR1 SGDLS and CDR2 YYNGEE. Between the trimmed V and J ends, which lost 0 bases and 8 bases, there was a span of 6 bases. The CDR3 sequence is CASSVGGYEQFF. CDR3 in DNA: TGTGCCAGCAGCGTAGGCGGTTATGAGCAGTTCTTC.

The gene calls are TRBV15 and TRBJ1-2; tentatively, D is TRBD1 (5 bases). CDR3 length equals 14 residues. Trimming left V 0 bases short and J 10 bases short, with 15 bases between. Germline V gene sequence: CDR1 LNHNV, CDR2 YYDKDF (reference sequence). CDR3 sequence reads: CATSRDWGVRDYTF. CDR3 nucleotide sequence: TGTGCCACCAGCAGAGATTGGGGGGTACGCGACTACACCTTC.

The table lists this clone with a count of one. The chain joins TRBV30 to TRBJ2-3; tentative D call: TRBD1 (6 bases). The CDR3 is 14 residues long. CDR1 and CDR2 (germline): GTSNPN, SVGIG (reference sequence). V was clipped by 5 bases and J by 1 base, with 13 bases between them. The CDR3 nucleotides read TGTGCCTGGCTTCTTCACAGGGGCACAGATACGCAGTATTTT. Its protein is CAWLLHRGTDTQYF.

V is TRBV18 and J is TRBJ1-1; 8 positions match TRBD1. CDR1 is KGHSH, CDR2 LQKENI, per germline. V was pared by 1 base and J by 2 bases, with 6 bases of the junction left unmatched. The CDR3 runs 16 residues. This CDR3 reads CASSPLRGQGNTEAFF. Written as DNA, the CDR3 is TGTGCCAGCTCACCACTCAGAGGACAGGGAAACACTGAAGCTTTCTTT.

The chain is built from TRBV25-1 and TRBJ2-1; no clear D gene. CDR1 and CDR2 from the germline V gene are MGHDK and SYGVNS. The CDR3 totals 15 residues. The V end lost 3 bases, the J end lost 7 bases, and 16 bases lay between the germline ends. In nucleotides, the CDR3 is TGTGCCAGCAGTGAGTCTGGTCGGGTTTTTAATGAGCAGTTCTTC. As protein: CASSESGRVFNEQFF. The full variable domain, in which reference TRBV25-1 and TRBJ2-1 provide the parts outside the CDR3, is EADIYQTPRYLVIGTGKKITLECSQTMGHDKMYWYQQDPGMELHLIHYSYGVNSTEKGDLSSESTVSRIRTEHFPLTLESARPSHTSQYLCASSESGRVFNEQFFGPGTRLTVL.

This clone was seen only a few times. This chain connects TRBV7-2 to TRBJ1-5; TRBD1 matches at 7 bases. CDR3 length: 13 amino acids. CDR1 is SGHTA, CDR2 FQGNSA, per germline. Trimming removed 7 bases from V and 6 bases from J; junction bases left unmatched: 6. The chain's CDR3 is CASTTDRAQPQHF. CDR3 nucleotide sequence: TGTGCCAGCACCACAGACAGGGCTCAGCCCCAGCATTTT.

V gene TRBV6-5 combines with J gene TRBJ1-1, with D possibly TRBD1 on 5 matching bases. V was shortened by 8 bases and J by 2 bases, with 15 bases between the two germline ends. CDR1 and CDR2 from the germline V gene are MNHEY and SVGAGI. The CDR3 extends over 14 amino acids. CDR3 in amino acids: CASVGAADNTEAFF. CDR3 coding DNA: TGTGCCAGCGTAGGGGCGGCTGACAACACTGAAGCTTTCTTT.

CDR3 region: CASSLVAGTDTQYF. The DNA for the CDR3 is TGTGCCAGCAGCTTAGTGGCAGGCACAGATACGCAGTATTTT. The J gene is TRBJ2-3, the V gene TRBV7-6; no definite D call. Trimming left V 1 base short and J 1 base short, with 6 bases between. The CDR3 extends over 14 amino acids. Germline values: CDR1 SGHVS, CDR2 FNYEAQ.

V usage is TRBV10-1 and J usage is TRBJ1-1, with no clear D. V lost 0 bases and J lost 3, with 11 bases in between. The CDR3 is 15 amino acids. CDR1 WNHNN and CDR2 SYGVQD come from the germline V gene (reference sequence). CDR3 region: CASSESAGLDTEAFF. CDR3 in DNA: TGCGCCAGCAGTGAGTCAGCGGGGTTGGACACTGAAGCTTTCTTT.

This chain joins TRBV11-3 and TRBJ2-1, with a possible D match to TRBD1 (6 bases). The CDR3 is 13 amino acids. In germline, CDR1 is SGHNT, CDR2 YENEEA. Trimming removed 0 bases at V and 10 bases at J, with 10 bases between. The CDR3 region has the DNA TGTGCCAGCAGCTTAGATTCGGGACAAGAGCAGTTCTTC. It is translated as CASSLDSGQEQFF. Variable domain in full (rest from reference TRBV11-3 and TRBJ2-1): EAGVVQSPRYKIIEKKQPVAFWCNPISGHNTLYWYLQNLGQGPELLIRYENEEAVDDSQLPKDRFSAERLKGVDSTLKIQPAELGDSAVYLCASSLDSGQEQFFGPGTRLTVL.

The chain has TRBV27 and TRBJ1-5, with D uncertain. The CDR3 extends over 15 amino acids. Trimming shortened V by 2 bases and J by 0 bases, and 8 bases separated the two germline ends. The germline V gene has CDR1 MNHEY and CDR2 SMNVEV (reference sequence). CDR3 region: CASSLAASSNQPQHF. In nucleotides, the CDR3 is TGTGCCAGCAGTTTAGCAGCGAGTAGCAATCAGCCCCAGCATTTT.

A single count supports this clone. The genes are TRBV19 and TRBJ1-2; D not resolved. Trimming cost V 7 bases and J 6 bases, with 15 bases left between them. CDR3 length: 13 residues. CDR1 is LNHDA, CDR2 SQIVND, per germline (reference sequence). The CDR3 DNA sequence: TGTGCCAGTAATCCAAGGAGGAGGAATGGCTACACCTTC. Residues: CASNPRRRNGYTF.

V gene TRBV2 combines with J gene TRBJ2-2, with TRBD2 matching over 9 bases. The germline V gene has CDR1 SNHLY and CDR2 FYNNEI. V shed 7 bases, J shed 5 bases, and the junction held 8 bases outside the gene matches. The CDR3 totals 15 residues. CDR3 amino acids: CASTTSGLSTGELFF. The CDR3 region has the DNA TGTGCCAGCACAACTAGCGGGCTATCTACCGGGGAGCTGTTTTTT.

The chain carries TRBV27 and TRBJ2-7, with 11 nucleotides matching TRBD1. After removal of 0 bases from V and 2 bases from J, the junction contained 6 bases not matched to a gene. CDR3 length: 17 amino acids. Germline V gives CDR1 MNHEY, CDR2 SMNVEV (reference sequence). DNA for the CDR3: TGTGCCAGCAGTTTATCGGGTTCGGGACAGGGGGCCTACGAGCAGTACTTC. Protein: CASSLSGSGQGAYEQYF.

This chain links TRBV19 with TRBJ1-5; a weak D match, TRBD1 (6 bases). This CDR3 is built from 14 residues. Germline lookup yields CDR1 LNHDA and CDR2 SQIVND (reference sequence). Trimming shortened V by 3 bases and J by 5 bases, and 11 bases separated the two germline ends. This CDR3 reads CASSIARGDQPQHF. CDR3 in DNA: TGTGCCAGTAGTATCGCCAGGGGCGATCAGCCCCAGCATTTT.

This clone has just one count. The chain uses TRBV7-6 and TRBJ1-6; 9 bases are shared with TRBD1. The CDR3 length is 14 residues. Germline V gene data show CDR1 as SGHVS and CDR2 as FNYEAQ. Losses at the gene ends were 7 bases for V and 6 bases for J; bases not matched to a gene: 4. CDR3 DNA: TGTGCCAGCACCCAGGGACAGGGTAATTCACCCCTCCACTTT. Translating it yields CASTQGQGNSPLHF.

The V gene is TRBV6-1, the J gene TRBJ2-7; possibly TRBD2 for D (5 bases). This CDR3 region has 14 residues. Germline lookup yields CDR1 MNHNS and CDR2 SASEGT. Trimming cost V 1 base and J 7 bases, with 14 bases left between them. CDR3 nucleotides: TGTGCCAGCAGTGAAGGGAGTAGCACTAGGGAGCAGTACTTC. Its translation is CASSEGSSTREQYF.

V gene TRBV5-1 combines with J gene TRBJ2-1; 7 nucleotides align to TRBD2. CDR1 is SGHRS and CDR2 is YFSETQ in the germline V gene. The CDR3 runs to 14 residues. J lost 0 bases, V lost 6 bases, and 3 bases had no gene match. The CDR3: CASKASGSYNEQFF. CDR3 nucleotides: TGCGCCAGCAAGGCTAGCGGCTCCTACAATGAGCAGTTCTTC. The full variable domain, rest sourced from reference TRBV5-1 and TRBJ2-1, is KAGVTQTPRYLIKTRGQQVTLSCSPISGHRSVSWYQQTPGQGLQFLFEYFSETQRNKGNFPGRFSGRQFSNSRSEMNVSTLELGDSALYLCASKASGSYNEQFFGPGTRLTVL.

The chain links TRBV6-4 to TRBJ2-1, with TRBD2 identical over 7 bases. The CDR3 is 13 amino acids. Germline V CDR1 and CDR2: MRHNA, SNTAGT. The ends lost 6 bases at V and 9 bases at J; junction bases unmatched: 8. CDR3 in DNA: TGTGCCAGCAGCCCCCGACTAGCCACTGAGCAGTTCTTC. The encoded protein is CASSPRLATEQFF.

The chain has TRBV5-4 and TRBJ2-1, with 7 bases aligning to TRBD2. Trimming cost V 0 bases and J 1 base; bases outside gene matches: 7. The CDR3 has 17 residues. Germline CDR1 and CDR2: SGHNT and YYREEE (reference sequence). The CDR3 DNA follows: TGTGCCAGCAGCTTGGTTGGGGGAGGGAAGTCCTACAATGAGCAGTTCTTC. This sequence encodes CASSLVGGGKSYNEQFF. Combining the CDR3 with reference TRBV5-4 and TRBJ2-1 gives the whole variable domain ETGVTQSPTHLIKTRGQQVTLRCSSQSGHNTVSWYQQALGQGPQFIFQYYREEENGRGNFPPRFSGLQFPNYSSELNVNALELDDSALYLCASSLVGGGKSYNEQFFGPGTRLTVL.

The J gene is TRBJ1-2, the V gene TRBV19; D is ambiguous. Germline V CDR1 and CDR2: LNHDA, SQIVND (reference sequence). This CDR3 spans 13 amino acids. The V end lost 6 bases, the J end lost 0 bases, and 8 bases lay between the germline ends. The CDR3 loop reads CASRRGANYGYTF. The CDR3 DNA reads as TGTGCCAGTAGACGGGGAGCTAACTATGGCTACACCTTC.